Shown below are 30 T cell receptor beta chains from a single sample sequenced in a study of blood T cells in healthy people across ages. For the second PCR, which ran for roughly 7 to 11 cycles, a sample-barcoded 5' primer and a J-beta primer mix were used. One entry per CDR3 protein, called by TCRdb with MiXCR from the 5' RACE reads. The sample gives about 780,000 distinct CDR3 sequences, about half of which show up once; less than 20% is in the top ten. Sequences were obtained from blood. These receptors all stem from a man aged 80 or over in good health.

The chain joins TRBV12-3 or TRBV12-4 to TRBJ2-1, with 10 bases lining up with TRBD2. The CDR3 is made up of 16 amino acids. J was trimmed by 8 bases and V by 6 bases; bases with no gene match: 13. CDR3 sequence (DNA): TGTGCCAGCAGCATCCGGGCTAGCGGGAGTTTTGATGAGCAGTTCTTC. Amino acid sequence: CASSIRASGSFDEQFF.

This clonotype has ten or more counts. This chain uses TRBV25-1 with TRBJ2-5; 8 nucleotides align to TRBD2. The V gene end was trimmed by 5 bases and the J gene end by 3 bases; junction bases not matched to a gene: 5. The length of the CDR3 is 14 residues. The germline gives CDR1 MGHDK, CDR2 SYGVNS. The CDR3 DNA sequence: TGTGCCAGCAGTCCATTCGGGAGGGAAGAGACCCAGTACTTC. The encoded protein is CASSPFGREETQYF.

V gene TRBV11-2 combines with J gene TRBJ2-7, with D perhaps TRBD2 (6 bases). The end of the DNA is better explained by TRBJ2-5, so the J call may be wrong. Germline-derived CDR1 and CDR2 are SGHAT and FQNNGV. CDR3 size: 15 residues. DNA of the CDR3: TGTGCCAGCAGCTTAAGAGGCGGGGCGGATGAGACCCAGTACTTC. It codes for CASSLRGGADETQYF.

A few counts support this clonotype. The chain links TRBV7-2 to TRBJ2-5; the D call may be TRBD1 or TRBD2 (6 bases each). Germline lookup yields CDR1 SGHTA and CDR2 FQGNSA. The germline V and J ends were trimmed by 5 bases and 5 bases, with 18 bases remaining between them. CDR3 length: 15 residues. CDR3 nucleotide sequence: TGTGCCAGCAGCCAACGCCCACGGGGGCCGGAGACCCAGTACTTC. It translates to CASSQRPRGPETQYF.

The chain has TRBV18 and TRBJ2-7, with 8 nucleotides matching TRBD1. The CDR3 is made up of 18 amino acids. The germline V gene has CDR1 KGHSH and CDR2 LQKENI. The V and J ends lost 2 bases and 0 bases, in that order; junction bases with no gene match: 12. In nucleotides, the CDR3 is TGTGCCAGCTCACCAACACTACCTGACAGGGGCCTCTCCTACGAGCAGTACTTC. Translation gives CASSPTLPDRGLSYEQYF.

This clonotype came up a few times. The chain carries TRBV20-1 and TRBJ1-4; unclear D gene. The CDR3 sequence is 13 residues long. The ends were cut back, 3 bases at V and 7 bases at J, with 12 bases in the middle. The V gene's germline CDR1 is DFQATT and CDR2 SNEGSKA (reference sequence). This CDR3 reads CSAREGWGEKLFF. As DNA, the CDR3 is TGCAGTGCTAGGGAGGGTTGGGGTGAAAAACTGTTTTTT.

This clonotype was recorded many times. The V gene is TRBV20-1, the J gene TRBJ2-5; the match to TRBD2 covers 10 bases. Per germline, CDR1 DFQATT and CDR2 SNEGSKA (reference sequence). Trimming took 6 bases from V and 2 from J; bases not matched to a gene: 6. The CDR3 spans 14 residues. In nucleotides, the CDR3 is TGCAGTGCCCCTACTAGCGGGATTCAAGAGACCCAGTACTTC. It codes for CSAPTSGIQETQYF.

The chain has TRBV7-2 and TRBJ1-6; tentative D call: TRBD1 (5 bases). The CDR3 contains 14 residues. V gave up 0 bases and J gave up 8 bases, with 8 bases separating them. Germline V gives CDR1 SGHTA, CDR2 FQGNSA. CDR3 residues: CASSLAGAYSPLHF. CDR3 in DNA: TGTGCCAGCAGCTTAGCCGGGGCTTATTCACCCCTCCACTTT.

The CDR3 DNA follows: TGTGCCAGCAGTTACTCGTTGGGGGAGTCTCACAATGAGCAGTTCTTC. Translation gives CASSYSLGESHNEQFF. The V and J genes are TRBV6-2 or TRBV6-3 and TRBJ2-1, with D perhaps assigned TRBD1 or TRBD2 (5 bases each). The CDR3 extends over 16 amino acids. The germline V and J ends were trimmed by 0 bases and 5 bases, with 14 bases remaining between them. The germline CDR1 and CDR2 sequences are MNHEY and SVGEGT.

This clonotype has a handful of counts. The chain recombines TRBV4-2 with TRBJ2-7; TRBD2 agrees at 8 bases. Germline lookup yields CDR1 LGHNA and CDR2 YNFKEQ. V trimming: 0 bases; J trimming: 3 bases; junction bases outside the gene matches: 4. This CDR3 spans 15 amino acids. CDR3 residues: CASSQEWTSSYEQYF. In nucleotides, the CDR3 is TGTGCCAGCAGCCAAGAATGGACTAGCAGCTACGAGCAGTACTTC.

This clonotype has a handful of counts. The V gene is TRBV5-1, the J gene TRBJ1-2, with 7 bases aligning to TRBD1. Trimming cost V 1 base and J 3 bases; bases outside gene matches: 3. The CDR3 totals 14 residues. CDR1 is SGHRS and CDR2 is YFSETQ in the germline V gene. Written as DNA, the CDR3 is TGCGCCAGCAGCTTGCCAGGACAGGACTATGGCTACACCTTC. Residues: CASSLPGQDYGYTF.

This clonotype showed up just a few times. CDR3 coding DNA: TGTGCCAGCAGTGAAGCGGGATCCTACAATGAGCAGTACTTC. Translation gives CASSEAGSYNEQYF. This chain connects TRBV6-1 to TRBJ2-1, with no clear D. The J call could be wrong; TRBJ2-7 is a better fit for the DNA end. Looked up from germline, CDR1 is MNHNS and CDR2 is SASEGT. The CDR3 length is 14 residues.

This clonotype came up once. The V call is TRBV4-2, the J call TRBJ2-1; 10 bases match TRBD2. V shed 4 bases and J 8 bases; nucleotides not matched to a gene: 11. The CDR3 is made up of 16 amino acids. The germline gives CDR1 LGHNA, CDR2 YNFKEQ. CDR3 amino acids: CASSLAGGLAWDEQFF. The CDR3 bases are TGTGCCAGCAGCCTAGCGGGAGGACTAGCGTGGGATGAGCAGTTCTTC.

This clonotype was detected only a few times. The V gene is TRBV20-1, the J gene TRBJ2-7; D is possibly TRBD1 or TRBD2 (5 bases each). V was trimmed by 5 bases and J by 3 bases, leaving 20 bases between them. Germline V gives CDR1 DFQATT, CDR2 SNEGSKA (reference sequence). The CDR3 loop spans 15 amino acids. CDR3 nucleotides: TGCAGTGCTTATAATTCCGGGACGGCAAACTACGAGCAGTACTTC. Protein product: CSAYNSGTANYEQYF.

The chain combines TRBV6-5 with TRBJ2-7, with D hard to call. The CDR3 contains 13 residues. Trimming stripped 6 bases from V and 4 bases from J, with 13 bases between. Germline V lookup: CDR1 MNHEY, CDR2 SVGAGI. CDR3 amino acids: CASRGSQLYEQYF. CDR3 sequence (DNA): TGTGCCAGCAGAGGAAGTCAATTATACGAGCAGTACTTC.

This clonotype was found a few times. This rearrangement joins TRBV24-1 to TRBJ1-1, with D possibly being TRBD1 (5 bases). V dropped 4 bases and J dropped 2 bases, with 7 bases sitting between them. Germline V gives CDR1 KGHDR, CDR2 SFDVKD. This CDR3 region has 13 residues. The DNA for the CDR3 is TGTGCCACCAGTGAGCAGGGAAACACTGAAGCTTTCTTT. It is translated as CATSEQGNTEAFF.

J is TRBJ2-3 and V is TRBV29-1; TRBD2 matches at 7 bases. The CDR3 spans 13 residues. V lost 7 bases to trimming and J lost 4 bases; unmatched junction nucleotides: 8. The V gene's germline CDR1 is SQVTM and CDR2 ANQGSEA. The CDR3 DNA sequence: TGCAGCGGTAATTTAGCGGGCGCAGATACGCAGTATTTT. Encoded protein: CSGNLAGADTQYF.

This clonotype has a handful of counts. The V and J genes are TRBV4-1 and TRBJ2-7; 16 bases are shared with TRBD2. After removal of 4 bases from V and 0 bases from J, the junction contained 3 bases not matched to a gene. This CDR3 is built from 17 residues. CDR1 is MGHRA and CDR2 is YSYEKL in the germline V gene. The CDR3 DNA reads as TGCGCCAGCAGCCGGGGACTAGCGGGAGGGCCCTCCTACGAGCAGTACTTC. Translating it yields CASSRGLAGGPSYEQYF.

The chain joins TRBV6-6 to TRBJ2-7; D ambiguous. V was pared by 6 bases and J by 5 bases, with 11 bases between. Germline V gene lookup returns CDR1 MNHNY and CDR2 SVGAGI (reference sequence). The CDR3 loop spans 12 amino acids. The CDR3 loop is CASRRIPDEQYF. The CDR3 nucleotides read TGTGCCAGCAGGAGGATCCCGGACGAGCAGTACTTC.

This clonotype has a handful of counts. This chain uses TRBV6-5 with TRBJ2-7; 8 positions agree with TRBD1. This CDR3 is built from 13 residues. V was pared by 4 bases and J by 7 bases, with 6 bases of the junction left unmatched. Per germline, CDR1 MNHEY and CDR2 SVGAGI. CDR3 in amino acids: CASSWTGPGEQYF. Written as DNA, the CDR3 is TGTGCCAGCAGTTGGACAGGGCCCGGGGAGCAGTACTTC.

This sequence joins TRBV10-3 and TRBJ2-1; no clear D. The length of the CDR3 is 14 residues. The V end was cut by 7 bases, the J end by 0 bases, with 10 bases between. Germline assignment: CDR1 ENHRY and CDR2 SYGVKD. This chain's CDR3 is CAIMAASSYNEQFF. The CDR3 DNA follows: TGTGCCATCATGGCTGCCAGCTCCTACAATGAGCAGTTCTTC.

This sequence joins TRBV5-1 and TRBJ2-7; 9 bases fit TRBD2. Unmatched junction bases numbered 14, after V lost 4 bases and J lost 6 bases. The V gene's germline CDR1 is SGHRS and CDR2 YFSETQ. The CDR3 consists of 16 residues. In DNA, the CDR3 is TGCGCCAGCAGCCCTGGTGGCGGGAGGGCCCTAGGCGAGCAGTACTTC. This sequence encodes CASSPGGGRALGEQYF.

This clonotype appeared a few times. The chain couples TRBV20-1 to TRBJ1-6; D ambiguous. Trimming removed 1 base at V and 7 bases at J, with 8 bases between. CDR1 is DFQATT, CDR2 SNEGSKA, per germline (reference sequence). The CDR3 sequence is 13 residues long. In nucleotides, the CDR3 is TGCAGTGCTAGAGTCACGGGGAATTCACCCCTCCACTTT. Translating it yields CSARVTGNSPLHF.

The chain is built from TRBV24-1 and TRBJ1-5; D is unresolved. Germline V gene data show CDR1 as KGHDR and CDR2 as SFDVKD. This CDR3 spans 13 amino acids. V was pared by 5 bases and J by 7 bases, with 11 bases between. The CDR3 nucleotides read TGTGCCACCAGTGCCCAAAAGGGCCAGCCCCAGCATTTT. Amino acid sequence: CATSAQKGQPQHF.

In its sample, this clonotype was seen a few times. The chain carries TRBV11-1 and TRBJ2-4; possible D gene TRBD1, 5 bases. The better agreement between TRBJ2-7 and the DNA end casts doubt on the J call. Germline V gives CDR1 SGHAT, CDR2 FQDESV (reference sequence). This CDR3 is built from 13 residues. CDR3 sequence (DNA): TGTGCCAGTAGTCAAAACAGGAATTACGAGCAGTACTTC. Translating gives CASSQNRNYEQYF.

Note on this clonotype: It may be a read error: a sequence one base away is much more abundant. V is TRBV24-1 and J is TRBJ2-5; no clear D gene. Germline-derived CDR1 and CDR2 are KGHDR and SFDVKD. This CDR3 spans 11 amino acids. This CDR3 is CATSEQGTQYF. The DNA of the CDR3 is TGTGCCACCAGTGAGCAAGGGACCCAGTACTTC.

In this sample, this clonotype turned up a few times. The CDR3 region is CASSFFAGGLNEQFF. As DNA, the CDR3 is TGCGCCAGCAGCTTTTTTGCGGGAGGTCTCAATGAGCAGTTCTTC. The chain employs TRBV5-1 and TRBJ2-1; 8 nucleotides agree with TRBD2. Per the germline V gene, CDR1 is SGHRS and CDR2 is YFSETQ. V dropped 2 bases and J dropped 6; count of bases not matched to a gene: 7. This CDR3 region has 15 residues.

The chain has TRBV20-1 and TRBJ2-3; maybe TRBD1 (6 bases). The germline CDR1 and CDR2 sequences are DFQATT and SNEGSKA (reference sequence). The CDR3 has 15 amino acids. V lost 3 bases to trimming and J lost 2 bases, with 15 bases between them. The CDR3 reads CSASIGQGFTDTQYF. In DNA, the CDR3 is TGCAGTGCTAGTATTGGGCAGGGGTTCACAGATACGCAGTATTTT.

In its sample, this clonotype was seen many times. CDR3 in DNA: TGTGCCAGCAGCGTTACTAGCGGGACCAATGAGCAGTTCTTC. Translation: CASSVTSGTNEQFF. V gene TRBV9 combines with J gene TRBJ2-1; 10 nucleotides line up with TRBD2. Germline V gene lookup returns CDR1 SGDLS and CDR2 YYNGEE. V lost 2 bases and J lost 6; bases outside the gene matches: 2. CDR3 length equals 14 residues. The whole variable domain, filled in from reference TRBV9 and TRBJ2-1, reads DSGVTQTPKHLITATGQRVTLRCSPRSGDLSVYWYQQSLDQGLQFLIQYYNGEERAKGNILERFSAQQFPDLHSELNLSSLELGDSALYFCASSVTSGTNEQFFGPGTRLTVL.

With regard to this clonotype: This may come from a read error, since a much larger clone is one base off. The chain links TRBV5-6 to TRBJ2-7; D call uncertain. The CDR3 has 11 residues. Trimming left V 2 bases short and J 7 bases short, with 7 bases between. Germline loops: CDR1 SGHDT, CDR2 YYEEEE. The CDR3: CASSFVNEQYF. The CDR3 DNA sequence: TGTGCCAGCAGCTTTGTAAATGAGCAGTACTTC.